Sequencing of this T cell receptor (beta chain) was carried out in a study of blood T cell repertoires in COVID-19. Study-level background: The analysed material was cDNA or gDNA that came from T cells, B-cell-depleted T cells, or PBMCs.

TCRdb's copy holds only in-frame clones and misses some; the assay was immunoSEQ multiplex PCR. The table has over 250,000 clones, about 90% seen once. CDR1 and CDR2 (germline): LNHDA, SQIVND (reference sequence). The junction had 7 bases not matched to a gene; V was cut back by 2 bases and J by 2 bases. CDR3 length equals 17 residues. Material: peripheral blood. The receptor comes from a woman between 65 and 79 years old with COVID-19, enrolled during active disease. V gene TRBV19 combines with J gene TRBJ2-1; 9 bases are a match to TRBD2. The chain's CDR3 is CASSIRSSSGAYNEQFF. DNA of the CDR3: TGTGCCAGTAGTATAAGGTCTTCTAGCGGGGCCTACAATGAGCAGTTCTTC.